The clone carrying this T cell receptor beta chain was detected only a few times. Its antigen remains unknown. These data originate in a study of T-cell memory formation after mild COVID-19. Whole-study findings and limits: Contracting CD4+ clones were located mainly in CM and EM, and CD8+ clones in EMRA. Among clones peaking at day 37 in the second wave, SARS-CoV-2 specificity remained unconfirmed.

Using constant-segment primers, 5'RACE produced TCR alpha and TCR beta cDNA libraries carrying sample barcodes and UMIs. MiXCR, run by TCRdb on the 5' RACE reads, gives a single entry per CDR3 protein. The sample lists over 300,000 distinct CDR3 sequences, 20% to 25% seen once, with about 21% in the top ten. Sequenced material: PBMCs or a T cell subset sorted from them (not recorded which). This clonotype was obtained from a man in his late teens or twenties who had mild COVID-19 (a few samples of this study predate the infection). Cell type and time point are not known.

The DNA for the CDR3 is TGCGCCAGCACTGAACAGGGTAAGGATCAGCCCCAGCATTTT. Encoded protein: CASTEQGKDQPQHF. This chain uses TRBV10-1 with TRBJ1-5; D possibly corresponds to TRBD1 (6 bases). V gave up 7 bases and J gave up 5 bases, with 15 bases separating them. Germline V gene lookup returns CDR1 WNHNN and CDR2 SYGVQD (reference sequence). The CDR3 is made up of 14 amino acids.